This record covers a single TCR beta chain. No antigen is known for it. The V gene lost 6 bases and the J gene lost 5 bases, with 16 bases spanning the gap. The germline V gene has CDR1 MNHEY and CDR2 SMNVEV (reference sequence). The CDR3 is 14 amino acids. The record originates from a study of T cells in localized non-small cell lung cancer. General study results and limits: The study sequenced only one region of the tumor. As a result, intratumor heterogeneity could not be excluded and remains possible. The study found T cell clonality highest in uninvolved adjacent lung, above tumor. Greater blood T cell density accompanied longer overall survival. Within adjacent lung there appeared a median around 60 of the top 100 tumor clones.

Libraries were prepared by immunoSEQ multiplex PCR; TCRdb keeps only in-frame clonotypes and omits some of them. The repertoire includes about 83,000 clones, around 82% of them detected once, and 7.5% to 10% sits in the top ten. The sequenced sample was peripheral blood, obtained before any cancer treatment. The rearrangement uses TRBV27 and TRBJ1-2, with D perhaps matching TRBD1 (5 bases). The sequence was collected from a female donor at least 60 years old with stage I lung adenocarcinoma. CDR3 coding DNA: TGTGCCAGCAGACCCCGGGGCGGCGGTTATGGCTACACCTTC. Its protein product is CASRPRGGGYGYTF.